The 11 T cell receptor beta chains listed next were all sequenced from one sample in a study of lymphopenia after photon versus proton radiotherapy. Sequenced by immunoSEQ multiplex PCR; TCRdb stores in-frame clones only, minus some. Of 25,000 to 35,000 clones detected, about 83% appear once; the ten largest clones hold roughly 48%. This specimen consisted of peripheral blood, obtained from a patient treated with proton-based radiotherapy. Every receptor here comes from a woman aged 60-75 years with cholangiocarcinoma. Some clones in this sample may be carry-over from other donors' samples.

The J gene is TRBJ2-2, the V gene TRBV6-6; 8 bases fit TRBD2. Germline values: CDR1 MNHNY, CDR2 SVGAGI (reference sequence). V trimming: 8 bases; J trimming: 1 base; junction bases outside the gene matches: 9. The CDR3 is 16 residues long. The CDR3 sequence is CASSPGAGVNTGELFF. The CDR3 DNA reads TGTGCCAGCTCCCCCGGAGCGGGAGTGAACACCGGGGAGCTGTTTTTT.

The chain couples TRBV5-5 to TRBJ1-5, with D hard to call. Germline CDR1 and CDR2: SGHKS and YYEKEE (reference sequence). This CDR3 has 15 amino acids. Between the trimmed V and J ends, which lost 1 base and 7 bases, there was a span of 15 bases. The CDR3 nucleotides are TGTGCCAGCAGCTTGTTGGCCCAAGCGGGGCAGCCCCAGCATTTT. Translating gives CASSLLAQAGQPQHF.

This clone was seen only once. The rearrangement uses TRBV5-8 and TRBJ1-5; TRBD1 agrees at 7 bases. Germline CDR1 SGHTS, CDR2 YDEGEE. The V gene end was trimmed by 4 bases and the J gene end by 8 bases; junction bases not matched to a gene: 12. The CDR3 covers 15 residues. This chain's CDR3 is CASSRDRVFSEPQHF. In nucleotides, the CDR3 is TGTGCCAGCAGCCGTGACAGGGTTTTTTCTGAGCCCCAGCATTTT.

CDR3 nucleotide sequence: TGTGCCAGCAGTTCCTGGCCGGATACGCAGTATTTT. Protein product: CASSSWPDTQYF. V gene TRBV6-6 combines with J gene TRBJ2-3; D gene unclear. V was cut by 4 bases and J by 6 bases, with 8 bases left in between. This CDR3 comprises 12 residues. Per the germline V gene, CDR1 is MNHNY and CDR2 is SVGAGI (reference sequence).

The count of this clone is one. The V call is TRBV10-1, the J call TRBJ2-7, with D possibly matching TRBD1 (6 bases). Germline V gene sequence: CDR1 WNHNN, CDR2 SYGVQD (reference sequence). The CDR3 totals 15 residues. V lost 5 bases, J lost 2 bases, and 16 bases lay in between. As DNA, the CDR3 is TGCGCCAGCAGTCCCCCCGGGACAACCGCCTACGAGCAGTACTTC. This gives the protein CASSPPGTTAYEQYF.

The chain uses TRBV9 and TRBJ2-3; D not resolved. The CDR3 is 12 amino acids. V was shortened by 3 bases and J by 5 bases, with 7 bases between the two germline ends. CDR1 is SGDLS and CDR2 is YYNGEE in the germline V gene. The CDR3 nucleotides are TGTGCCAGCAGCGCCGCCCTAGATACGCAGTATTTT. Translated, it gives CASSAALDTQYF.

This sequence joins TRBV15 and TRBJ2-7, with D possibly TRBD1 on 6 matching bases. Germline V lookup: CDR1 LNHNV, CDR2 YYDKDF (reference sequence). The CDR3 runs 16 residues. Trimming removed 0 bases at V and 7 bases at J, with 19 bases between. The CDR3 sequence is CATSRDFATGFGEQYF. CDR3 bases: TGTGCCACCAGCAGAGATTTCGCGACAGGCTTCGGGGAGCAGTACTTC.

The J gene is TRBJ2-1, the V gene TRBV5-6; TRBD2 might be the D (5 bases). The CDR3 covers 16 residues. V lost 0 bases to trimming and J lost 3 bases, with 13 bases between them. Germline V gives CDR1 SGHDT, CDR2 YYEEEE. The CDR3: CASSLGSGEIYNEQFF. In nucleotides, the CDR3 is TGTGCCAGCAGCTTGGGGTCCGGGGAGATCTACAATGAGCAGTTCTTC.

The V and J genes are TRBV18 and TRBJ1-3, with D perhaps TRBD1 (6 bases). The germline V gene has CDR1 KGHSH and CDR2 LQKENI. There are 18 residues in the CDR3. V was clipped by 0 bases and J by 0 bases, with 15 bases between them. Here the CDR3 DNA reads TGTGCCAGCTCACCACCTGGACGTGGACAGATCTCTGGAAACACCATATATTTT. Its translation: CASSPPGRGQISGNTIYF.

Concerning this clone itself: It is unclear where the CDR3 begins or ends on the DNA, so no DNA is shown, and the CDR3 is as TCRdb lists it. The chain links TRBV21-1 to TRBJ2-5; the D call TRBD1 from the table was never checked on the DNA. TRBV21-1 has pseudogene status. The CDR3 comprises 14 residues, both ends counted. The CDR3 spells CASTFGTGIYEQYF.

The genes are TRBV9 and TRBJ2-3; TRBD2 agrees at 7 bases. Germline lookup yields CDR1 SGDLS and CDR2 YYNGEE. The trim removed 4 bases at V and 4 bases at J, leaving 15 bases unmatched. The CDR3 runs to 17 residues. Written as DNA, the CDR3 is TGTGCCAGCAGCTCGGGGGGTCATGGGAGTGGGGCAGATACGCAGTATTTT. Its protein product is CASSSGGHGSGADTQYF.